Listed below are T cell receptor beta chains from one sample, sequenced in a study of PD-L1 blockade in urothelial cancer. The table came from immunoSEQ multiplex PCR; TCRdb's copy has only in-frame clones and leaves some out. The table records some 79,000 clones, roughly 87% of them present only once. The sequencing used PBMCs, collected around atezolizumab (anti-PD-L1) treatment. These receptors were taken from a man between 65 and 85 years old with urothelial cancer. CDR3s include the opening cysteine and the closing phenylalanine or tryptophan. The D gene is left open where the match is weak. Rows may omit the clone size; those that give it use once, few, many or a size class.

cdr3_aa	cdr3_nt	d_call	j_call	v_call	clone_size
CASSSGLAGQETQYF	TGTGCCAGCAGCTCCGGACTAGCGGGCCAAGAGACCCAGTACTTC	TRBD2	TRBJ2-5	TRBV6-5	few
CASRLRGGTGDTEAFF	TGTGCCAGCAGACTGAGAGGAGGGACAGGGGACACTGAAGCTTTCTTT	TRBD1	TRBJ1-1	TRBV11-2	NA
CASSSLAGNLYNEQFF	TGCGCCAGCAGCTCCCTAGCGGGGAATTTGTACAATGAGCAGTTCTTC	TRBD2	TRBJ2-1	TRBV5-1	NA
CASSMGGLDEQYF	TGTGCCAGTAGTATGGGGGGACTTGACGAGCAGTACTTC	NA	TRBJ2-7	TRBV19	NA
CASSLDHRGLAGGPYEQYF	TGTGCCAGCAGCTTAGACCACAGGGGACTAGCGGGAGGCCCCTACGAGCAGTACTTC	TRBD2	TRBJ2-7	TRBV7-8	NA
CASSWTENTEAFF	TGCGCCAGCAGCTGGACAGAGAACACTGAAGCTTTCTTT	NA	TRBJ1-1	TRBV5-1	few
CASSLDPQARSQYF	TGTGCCAGCAGCTTAGATCCCCAGGCAAGGTCCCAGTACTTC	NA	TRBJ2-5	TRBV7-2	NA
CASSLATGGRTDTQYF	TGTGCCAGCAGCTTGGCGACGGGAGGTCGCACAGATACGCAGTATTTT	TRBD2	TRBJ2-3	TRBV7-9	NA
CASTRAPGRSYNEQFF	TGTGCCAGCACAAGGGCACCGGGGAGATCCTACAATGAGCAGTTCTTC	NA	TRBJ2-1	TRBV18	NA
CASSLRGNTDTQYF	TGTGCCAGCAGCTTAAGGGGGAACACAGATACGCAGTATTTT	NA	TRBJ2-3	TRBV11-3	once
CASSPRSGLPGVLTF	TGCGCCAGCAGCCCCCGATCAGGGCTACCCGGCGTCCTGACTTTC	NA	TRBJ2-6	TRBV4-1	NA
CASSSRTSVYNEQFF	TGTGCCAGCAGCTCCCGGACTAGCGTCTACAATGAGCAGTTCTTC	TRBD2	TRBJ2-1	TRBV11-3	NA
CASSPPGQAYNEQFF	TGTGCCAGCAGCCCCCCGGGACAGGCTTACAATGAGCAGTTCTTC	TRBD1	TRBJ2-1	TRBV7-9	NA
CASSRTGKEQFF	TGTGCCAGCAGCCGGACAGGGAAAGAGCAGTTCTTC	TRBD1	TRBJ2-1	TRBV13	NA
CAHRGDGYEQYF	TGTGCCCACAGGGGGGACGGCTACGAGCAGTACTTC	TRBD1	TRBJ2-7	TRBV6-6	NA
CASSFEAYNEQFF	TGTGCCAGCAGCTTCGAGGCCTACAATGAGCAGTTCTTC	NA	TRBJ2-1	TRBV13	once
CASSVGTGEHNEQFF	TGTGCCAGCAGCGTTGGGACAGGGGAGCACAATGAGCAGTTCTTC	TRBD1	TRBJ2-1	TRBV9	NA
CASSTRDSSGNEQFF	TGTGCCAGTAGTACCCGGGACTCATCAGGGAATGAGCAGTTCTTC	NA	TRBJ2-1	TRBV19	NA
CASSLSGSKNTEAFF	TGTGCCAGCAGCTTATCGGGTTCTAAGAACACTGAAGCTTTCTTT	NA	TRBJ1-1	TRBV11-1	NA
CASSLPVGGEETQYF	TGTGCCAGCAGCTTACCGGTGGGGGGGGAAGAGACCCAGTACTTC	TRBD2	TRBJ2-5	TRBV5-4	NA
CASSSRLAFITDTQYF	TGTGCCAGCAGTTCGAGACTAGCGTTCATCACAGATACGCAGTATTTT	TRBD2	TRBJ2-3	TRBV27	few
CASIPLSTDTQYF	TGTGCCAGCATCCCACTTAGCACAGATACGCAGTATTTT	NA	TRBJ2-3	TRBV7-9	once
CASSPRGGNTGELFF	TGTGCCAGCAGCCCCCGGGGGGGGAACACCGGGGAGCTGTTTTTT	TRBD2	TRBJ2-2	TRBV7-2	NA
CASSEILGRSYEQYF	TGTGCCAGCAGTGAAATACTCGGGAGATCCTACGAGCAGTACTTC	NA	TRBJ2-7	TRBV6-1	NA
CASSAGWVNEQFF	TGTGCCAGCAGCGCGGGATGGGTCAATGAGCAGTTCTTC	NA	TRBJ2-1	TRBV9	once
CASSVGASGTSYEQYF	TGTGCCAGCAGCGTAGGGGCTAGCGGGACCTCCTACGAGCAGTACTTC	TRBD2	TRBJ2-7	TRBV9	few
CASSIRESWAGSYTF	TGTGCCAGTAGTATTCGCGAGTCCTGGGCGGGGTCCTACACCTTC	NA	TRBJ1-2	TRBV19	NA
CASSLQGGETQYF	TGTGCCAGCAGCTTACAGGGGGGAGAGACCCAGTACTTC	TRBD1	TRBJ2-5	TRBV5-5	NA
CASNPQGGKNTEAFF	TGTGCCAGCAACCCTCAGGGCGGAAAGAACACTGAAGCTTTCTTT	NA	TRBJ1-1	TRBV6-6	NA
CASSLLSGGGGAYEQYF	TGTGCCAGCAGTTTATTGTCAGGGGGCGGCGGGGCCTACGAGCAGTACTTC	TRBD1	TRBJ2-7	TRBV27	NA
CASSVGTGFGQFF	TGTGCCAGCAGCGTAGGGACAGGGTTTGGGCAGTTCTTC	TRBD1	TRBJ2-1	TRBV9	NA
CASTKTSGSRYEQYF	TGTGCCAGCACTAAAACTAGCGGGAGTAGGTACGAGCAGTACTTC	TRBD2	TRBJ2-7	TRBV6-6	NA
CASSVGQGYGNTIYF	TGTGCCAGCAGCGTAGGACAGGGTTATGGAAACACCATATATTTT	TRBD1	TRBJ1-3	TRBV9	NA
CAISESRDRGDGYTF	TGTGCCATCAGTGAGTCCCGGGACAGGGGCGATGGCTACACCTTC	TRBD1	TRBJ1-2	TRBV10-3	NA
CASSQEQGANTEAFF	TGTGCCAGCAGCCAGGAACAGGGGGCGAACACTGAAGCTTTCTTT	TRBD1	TRBJ1-1	TRBV14	NA
CASSQEAAGEDGELFF	TGCGCCAGCAGCCAAGAGGCAGCGGGAGAGGACGGGGAGCTGTTTTTT	TRBD2	TRBJ2-2	TRBV4-3	NA
CASSYWETSSGNEQYF	TGTGCCAGCAGTTACTGGGAGACATCGTCGGGCAACGAGCAGTACTTC	NA	TRBJ2-7	TRBV6-5	NA
CASSPGQGNEKLFF	TGTGCCAGCAGCCCCGGACAGGGAAATGAAAAACTGTTTTTT	TRBD1	TRBJ1-4	TRBV5-4	NA
CASGRVKNEQYF	TGTGCCAGCGGCCGGGTTAAAAACGAGCAGTACTTC	NA	TRBJ2-7	TRBV2	NA
CATSTAQREGHEQYF	TGTGCCACCAGCACCGCTCAGCGGGAGGGCCACGAGCAGTACTTC	TRBD2	TRBJ2-7	TRBV15	NA
CASSRSSGYNEQFF	TGTGCCAGCAGTAGATCTAGCGGGTACAATGAGCAGTTCTTC	TRBD2	TRBJ2-1	TRBV25-1	once
CASSFGSGGAETQYF	TGTGCCAGCAGCTTCGGTAGCGGGGGGGCGGAGACCCAGTACTTC	TRBD2	TRBJ2-5	TRBV7-9	NA
CASSYSVGEGETQYF	TGTGCCAGCAGTTACTCGGTGGGAGAAGGTGAGACCCAGTACTTC	NA	TRBJ2-5	TRBV6-5	NA
CASSHAGERVNTGELFF	TGTGCCAGCAGTCATGCAGGGGAGAGGGTGAACACCGGGGAGCTGTTTTTT	NA	TRBJ2-2	TRBV7-3	NA
CASSAEVYGYTF	TGTGCCAGCAGCGCAGAGGTCTATGGCTACACCTTC	NA	TRBJ1-2	TRBV6-1	once